A single sample gave rise to the 18 T cell receptor beta chains below, sequenced in a study of CD8 T cells in ankylosing spondylitis. The study's findings and limits: It appeared that ankylosing spondylitis blood was characterized by a TCR beta motif of eight highly homologous variants.

These receptors' targets are unknown. TCRdb re-analysed the 5' RACE reads in MiXCR, keeping a single row per CDR3 protein. The data hold approximately 550,000 distinct CDR3 sequences, with 9.5% to 15% observed a single time. The sequenced sample was blood, either unsorted or a sorted T cell fraction (not recorded which). Receptors originate from a male donor with ankylosing spondylitis.

The CDR3 coding sequence is TGTGCCAGCAGCGGACTAGCGGGAGGGCGACCTTACAATGAGCAGTTCTTC. Translating gives CASSGLAGGRPYNEQFF. The gene calls are TRBV7-9 and TRBJ2-1, with 15 nucleotides matching TRBD2. Trimming cost V 5 bases and J 4 bases; bases outside gene matches: 6. This CDR3 is built from 17 residues. Germline V gene sequence: CDR1 SEHNR, CDR2 FQNEAQ (reference sequence). Full variable domain (missing parts from reference TRBV7-9 and TRBJ2-1): DTGVSQNPRHKITKRGQNVTFRCDPISEHNRLYWYRQTLGQGPEFLTYFQNEAQLEKSRLLSDRFSAERPKGSFSTLEIQRTEQGDSAMYLCASSGLAGGRPYNEQFFGPGTRLTVL.

The rearrangement joins TRBV27 to TRBJ2-1, with 11 positions matching TRBD2. Germline V lookup: CDR1 MNHEY, CDR2 SMNVEV (reference sequence). V shed 4 bases and J 8 bases; nucleotides not matched to a gene: 7. The CDR3 runs 15 residues. The CDR3 bases are TGTGCCAGCAGTTCGGGACTAGCGGATGTGGATGAGCAGTTCTTC. Its translation: CASSSGLADVDEQFF.

The genes are TRBV13 and TRBJ1-6; 9 bases line up with TRBD1. This CDR3 is built from 15 residues. V was clipped by 5 bases and J by 6 bases; unmatched bases: 5. Germline V gives CDR1 PRHDT, CDR2 FYEKMQ (reference sequence). The CDR3 is CASSRTTGGNSPLHF. CDR3 in DNA: TGTGCCAGCAGCCGAACGACAGGGGGTAATTCACCCCTCCACTTT.

This clonotype was detected ten times or more. The chain combines TRBV3-1 with TRBJ1-2, with no clear D. From germline, CDR1 is LGHDT and CDR2 YNNKEL (reference sequence). This CDR3 has 15 amino acids. Trimming removed 0 bases at V and 0 bases at J, with 8 bases between. CDR3: CASSQDGRANYGYTF. The CDR3 DNA sequence: TGTGCCAGCAGCCAAGACGGTCGAGCTAACTATGGCTACACCTTC.

The rearrangement uses TRBV7-9 and TRBJ2-1; D might be TRBD2 (5 bases). The CDR3 sequence is 16 residues long. V was cut by 4 bases and J by 2 bases, with 15 bases left in between. The germline V gene has CDR1 SEHNR and CDR2 FQNEAQ (reference sequence). CDR3 protein: CASSYRLGSAYNEQFF. The CDR3 DNA reads as TGTGCCAGCAGCTACCGGCTGGGGAGCGCCTACAATGAGCAGTTCTTC.

Only a few counts were recorded for this clonotype. The chain links TRBV12-3 or TRBV12-4 to TRBJ2-5; the match to TRBD1 covers 12 bases. The J segment lost 5 bases and the V segment lost 7 bases, leaving 5 bases of the junction unmatched. This CDR3 has 14 amino acids. The CDR3 loop reads CASMGTGGLETQYF. The CDR3 DNA follows: TGTGCCAGCATGGGGACAGGGGGCTTGGAGACCCAGTACTTC.

This chain connects TRBV29-1 to TRBJ2-2; 7 bases map to TRBD2. CDR1 and CDR2 from the germline V gene are SQVTM and ANQGSEA. Germline trimming cut 4 bases from V and 6 bases from J; bases unmatched to any gene: 5. CDR3 length: 13 amino acids. CDR3 nucleotides: TGCAGCGTTGGTATAAGCGGGGCCGGGGAGCTGTTTTTT. Translating it yields CSVGISGAGELFF.

The rearrangement links TRBV5-8 to TRBJ2-7; TRBD1 agrees at 8 bases. Germline values: CDR1 SGHTS, CDR2 YDEGEE. J gave up 3 bases and V 4 bases, and 15 bases lay outside the gene matches. CDR3 length: 17 amino acids. The CDR3 DNA sequence: TGTGCCAGCAGCCAGTCTCTTTCAGCACAGGGGGTCTACGAGCAGTACTTC. Encoded protein: CASSQSLSAQGVYEQYF.

DNA for the CDR3: TGTGCCACCAGTGGATCCTTAGCGGAGGAGCTGTTTTTT. Translated: CATSGSLAEELFF. V and J are TRBV24-1 and TRBJ2-2; D possibly corresponds to TRBD2 (6 bases). There are 13 residues in the CDR3. V lost 5 bases to trimming and J lost 10 bases, with 13 bases between them. Germline-derived CDR1 and CDR2 are KGHDR and SFDVKD.

This clonotype was recorded at least ten times. The chain uses TRBV12-3 or TRBV12-4 and TRBJ1-2; TRBD1 agrees at 10 bases. The CDR3 is 16 amino acids. Unmatched junction bases numbered 10, after V lost 5 bases and J lost 4 bases. The CDR3 protein is CASSEPGQGSFYGYTF. As DNA, the CDR3 is TGTGCCAGCAGTGAGCCGGGACAGGGGTCGTTCTATGGCTACACCTTC.

V and J are TRBV28 and TRBJ1-6; D is unclear. V was pared by 2 bases and J by 9 bases, with 8 bases between. CDR3 length equals 13 residues. Looked up from germline, CDR1 is MDHEN and CDR2 is SYDVKM. CDR3 sequence (DNA): TGTGCCAGCAGTTTAGTCCGAATTTCACCCCTCCACTTT. Its translation: CASSLVRISPLHF.

This clonotype was picked up many times. The chain has TRBV10-3 and TRBJ2-1; 7 bases line up with TRBD2. The CDR3 is 16 residues long. Germline lookup yields CDR1 ENHRY and CDR2 SYGVKD. The V and J ends lost 4 bases and 9 bases, in that order; junction bases with no gene match: 15. Written as DNA, the CDR3 is TGTGCCATCAGTGCGGGAGGCCCTATGGTTGACGGTGAGCAGTTCTTC. Its translation is CAISAGGPMVDGEQFF.

This clonotype showed up just a few times. This rearrangement joins TRBV7-8 to TRBJ2-3; D possibly corresponds to TRBD2 (6 bases). CDR3 length: 18 residues. Per germline, CDR1 SGHVS and CDR2 FQNEAQ. The V and J ends lost 1 base and 5 bases respectively, with 22 bases between them. The CDR3 nucleotides read TGTGCCAGCAGCTTAGGAATTAGACGGGAGTTAGGCGAAGATACGCAGTATTTT. This encodes CASSLGIRRELGEDTQYF.

V is TRBV7-2 and J is TRBJ2-1; TRBD2 agrees at 11 bases. This CDR3 comprises 17 residues. Germline V gives CDR1 SGHTA, CDR2 FQGNSA. The V gene end was trimmed by 3 bases and the J gene end by 3 bases; junction bases not matched to a gene: 7. In nucleotides, the CDR3 is TGTGCCAGCAGCTTTAAACCCGGACTAGCGGGCTACAATGAGCAGTTCTTC. Translated, it gives CASSFKPGLAGYNEQFF.

This clonotype was counted many times. V and J are TRBV7-9 and TRBJ2-5; possibly TRBD2 for D (5 bases). This CDR3 is 13 amino acids long. Looked up from germline, CDR1 is SEHNR and CDR2 is FQNEAQ (reference sequence). The V end was cut by 7 bases, the J end by 3 bases, with 12 bases between. The CDR3 protein is CASTGILEETQYF. The CDR3 coding sequence is TGTGCCAGCACGGGAATCTTAGAAGAGACCCAGTACTTC.

The chain employs TRBV5-6 and TRBJ2-6, with 7 bases identical to TRBD2. The CDR3 extends over 18 amino acids. V shed 6 bases and J 1 base; nucleotides not matched to a gene: 13. The germline V gene encodes CDR1 SGHDT and CDR2 YYEEEE. In nucleotides, the CDR3 is TGTGCCAGCACCAGGATAGCGGGTTGGATGTCTGGGGCCAACGTCCTGACTTTC. Protein sequence: CASTRIAGWMSGANVLTF.

This chain links TRBV18 with TRBJ2-1; D is ambiguous. The germline V gene encodes CDR1 KGHSH and CDR2 LQKENI. The V gene lost 3 bases and the J gene lost 4 bases, with 10 bases spanning the gap. This CDR3 is built from 14 residues. The CDR3 loop is CASSPVKGYNEQFF. DNA for the CDR3: TGTGCCAGCTCACCGGTAAAGGGTTACAATGAGCAGTTCTTC.

This clonotype was seen repeatedly, ten times or more. The chain recombines TRBV4-1 with TRBJ1-2, with D possibly matching TRBD1 (5 bases). This CDR3 spans 15 amino acids. Looked up from germline, CDR1 is MGHRA and CDR2 is YSYEKL. V shed 1 base and J shed 0 bases, with 9 bases lying between them. The CDR3 sequence is CASSQGRGTNYGYTF. In DNA, the CDR3 is TGCGCCAGCAGCCAAGGACGGGGGACTAACTATGGCTACACCTTC.